This is a list of T cell receptor beta chains from one sample in a study of blood T cell repertoires in COVID-19. Sequencing was performed with immunoSEQ multiplex PCR; in TCRdb, only in-frame clones are kept and a portion is missing. The data show a few hundred thousand clones, around nine tenths seen once. Source material: PBMCs or T cells enriched from blood (not recorded which). These receptors were collected from a woman aged 55-69 years in a cohort exposed to, infected with or recovered from COVID-19 (not recorded which). CDR3s include the opening cysteine and the closing phenylalanine or tryptophan. A D gene is named only where the DNA matches it firmly. Clone size is shown for a subset of rows, as once, few, many or a class of expanded clone.

cdr3_length j_call d_call clone_size v_call cdr3_nt cdr3_aa
14 TRBJ2-7 NA NA TRBV3-1/TRBV3-2 TGTGCCAGCAGCCAACAGGGTTGCCCACACGAGCAGTACTTC CASSQQGCPHEQYF
13 TRBJ2-7 TRBD1 NA TRBV6-5 TGTGCCAGCTCGGGACAGGGACTTCACGAGCAGTACTTC CASSGQGLHEQYF
16 TRBJ2-7 TRBD2 NA TRBV27 TGTGCCAGCAGTCCTCGACTAGCGGGAGTCGCTCGCGAGCAGTACTTC CASSPRLAGVAREQYF
14 TRBJ1-1 TRBD1 NA TRBV15 TGTGCCACCAGCCAACAGGGGGTGCACACTGAAGCTTTCTTT CATSQQGVHTEAFF
15 TRBJ1-1 NA NA TRBV5-1 TGCGCCAGCAGCCCAGGACACGAGTCGGGCACTGAAGCTTTCTTT CASSPGHESGTEAFF
16 TRBJ2-2 TRBD1 NA TRBV3-1/TRBV3-2 TGTGCCAGCAGCCAAGGGACAGGGTATACCACCGGGGAGCTGTTTTTT CASSQGTGYTTGELFF
15 TRBJ2-1 TRBD2 NA TRBV28 TGTGCCAGCAGTCGAAGCGGGAAGCCCTACAATGAGCAGTTCTTC CASSRSGKPYNEQFF
14 TRBJ2-5 TRBD1 NA TRBV18 TGTGCCAGCTCAAAACAGGGGGCGCGTGAGACCCAGTACTTC CASSKQGARETQYF
13 TRBJ1-2 NA once TRBV30 TGTGCCTGGAGTACAGGGACGCACTATGGCTACACCTTC CAWSTGTHYGYTF
14 TRBJ1-2 NA NA TRBV3-1/TRBV3-2 TGTGCCAGCAGCCAAGGTCCAGGGAACTATGGCTACACCTTC CASSQGPGNYGYTF